This entry concerns a single T cell receptor beta chain. This sample stems from a study of CD8 T cells in Susac syndrome. Study information: Among the Susac syndrome patients sequenced, six had active disease and fewer than 10 were in remission.

The CDR3 has 15 amino acids. V lost 7 bases and J 5 bases, leaving 15 bases between the germline ends. In germline, CDR1 is MNHNY, CDR2 SVGAGI (reference sequence). Reverse transcription of roughly 0.45 to 1 ug RNA was carried out with random hexamers. In TCRdb, the immunoSEQ multiplex PCR reads were re-called with MiXCR into one record per CDR3 protein. Of around 71,000 distinct CDR3 sequences listed, around 93% are singletons. In Susac syndrome patients, recently defined diagnostic criteria for definite or probable disease were met. The chain has TRBV6-6 and TRBJ1-6; D uncertain. The clonotype originates from a human donor with Susac syndrome. The sequencing input was CD4+ T cells from PBMCs. The CDR3 region is CASKGQKNDNSPLHF. CDR3 DNA sequence: TGTGCCAGCAAGGGCCAGAAAAACGATAATTCACCCCTCCACTTT.